Shown below are 24 T cell receptor beta chains from a single sample sequenced in a study of CD8 T cells in ankylosing spondylitis. Via MiXCR, TCRdb re-called the 5' RACE reads, giving one row per CDR3 protein. This table holds about 320,000 distinct CDR3 sequences, about 9.9% found once. The sequencing sample was made of blood, either unsorted or a sorted T cell fraction (not recorded which). The source is a female donor with ankylosing spondylitis or in good health (not recorded which).

This clonotype was observed many times. CDR3 sequence: CASSYGLTPEFF. The CDR3 region has the DNA TGTGCCAGCAGTTACGGGTTGACACCTGAGTTCTTC. The chain combines TRBV6-5 with TRBJ2-1; no definite D call. This CDR3 comprises 12 residues. In germline, CDR1 is MNHEY, CDR2 SVGAGI. Between the trimmed V and J ends, which lost 2 bases and 14 bases, there was a span of 13 bases.

The chain employs TRBV5-1 and TRBJ2-1, with 8 positions matching TRBD2. The CDR3 consists of 15 residues. V lost 6 bases, J lost 1 base, and 6 bases stayed unmatched. CDR1 SGHRS and CDR2 YFSETQ come from the germline V gene. The CDR3 DNA follows: TGCGCCAGCACCACGGGGGGGAGGTCCTACAATGAGCAGTTCTTC. Amino acid sequence: CASTTGGRSYNEQFF. The full variable domain, rest sourced from reference TRBV5-1 and TRBJ2-1, is KAGVTQTPRYLIKTRGQQVTLSCSPISGHRSVSWYQQTPGQGLQFLFEYFSETQRNKGNFPGRFSGRQFSNSRSEMNVSTLELGDSALYLCASTTGGRSYNEQFFGPGTRLTVL.

This clonotype was counted a few times. The chain links TRBV7-2 to TRBJ2-7; D perhaps matches TRBD1 (5 bases). Germline CDR1 is SGHTA and CDR2 is FQGNSA. This CDR3 contains 13 residues. Trimming left V 5 bases short and J 5 bases short, with 13 bases between. CDR3 sequence (DNA): TGTGCCAGCAGCGTCAGGGTAAACCACGAGCAGTACTTC. It translates to CASSVRVNHEQYF.

This clonotype was found many times. The chain is built from TRBV28 and TRBJ1-2; 7 nucleotides agree with TRBD1. The germline gives CDR1 MDHEN, CDR2 SYDVKM. Germline trimming cut 7 bases from V and 8 bases from J; bases unmatched to any gene: 7. CDR3 length: 12 amino acids. CDR3 residues: CASKSGGGGYTF. DNA for the CDR3: TGTGCCAGCAAGTCGGGAGGGGGCGGCTACACCTTC.

This clonotype was seen ten or more times. V and J are TRBV10-2 and TRBJ2-1, with 8 bases fitting TRBD2. The germline CDR1 and CDR2 sequences are WSHSY and SAAADI. V lost 6 bases to trimming and J lost 4 bases; unmatched junction nucleotides: 8. The CDR3 length is 15 residues. CDR3 residues: CASRFSGGAYNEQFF. The CDR3 DNA is TGCGCCAGCAGGTTCAGCGGGGGTGCATACAATGAGCAGTTCTTC.

This clonotype was seen at least ten times. The rearrangement uses TRBV12-3 or TRBV12-4 and TRBJ2-2; 13 positions match TRBD2. Losses at the gene ends were 7 bases for V and 5 bases for J; bases not matched to a gene: 10. The CDR3 totals 17 residues. As DNA, the CDR3 is TGTGCCAGCACCCCATCGGAACTAGCGGGGGGGACCGGGGAGCTGTTTTTT. This sequence encodes CASTPSELAGGTGELFF.

The sample holds many counts of this clonotype. The chain is built from TRBV10-3 and TRBJ2-5, with no clear D. Germline V lookup: CDR1 ENHRY, CDR2 SYGVKD. V lost 1 base to trimming and J lost 1 base, with 1 base between them. The CDR3 runs 12 residues. CDR3 in amino acids: CAISEFQETQYF. The CDR3 DNA reads as TGTGCCATCAGTGAGTTCCAAGAGACCCAGTACTTC.

In its sample, this clonotype was seen many times. This chain uses TRBV28 with TRBJ2-2; 10 nucleotides agree with TRBD2. Germline V lookup: CDR1 MDHEN, CDR2 SYDVKM. V shed 5 bases and J 6 bases; nucleotides not matched to a gene: 6. The CDR3 loop spans 15 amino acids. CDR3 sequence reads: CASSPSTSGAGELFF. The DNA of the CDR3 is TGTGCCAGCAGTCCTTCTACTAGCGGGGCCGGGGAGCTGTTTTTT.

This clonotype was recorded many times. The chain recombines TRBV20-1 with TRBJ2-5, with 10 bases aligning to TRBD2. This CDR3 comprises 16 residues. In germline, CDR1 is DFQATT, CDR2 SNEGSKA (reference sequence). The V and J ends lost 0 bases and 4 bases, in that order; junction bases with no gene match: 8. The CDR3 nucleotides read TGCAGTGCTAGAGATCCTAGCGGGGGCTTTACAGAGACCCAGTACTTC. It is translated as CSARDPSGGFTETQYF.

The chain recombines TRBV20-1 with TRBJ1-1; 9 positions match TRBD1. Germline V CDR1 and CDR2: DFQATT, SNEGSKA (reference sequence). Trimming took 5 bases from V and 5 from J; bases not matched to a gene: 9. CDR3 length equals 14 residues. In nucleotides, the CDR3 is TGCAGTGCTTCAACCGGGACAGGGAGAACTGAAGCTTTCTTT. Amino acid sequence: CSASTGTGRTEAFF.

This clonotype was found many times. This chain joins TRBV24-1 and TRBJ2-2; no reliable D call. With 7 bases removed from V and 3 bases from J, the gap between germline ends came to 5 bases. There are 12 residues in the CDR3. Germline values: CDR1 KGHDR, CDR2 SFDVKD. For the CDR3, the DNA is TGTGCCACCAGGACTGACACCGGGGAGCTGTTTTTT. Its translation: CATRTDTGELFF.

This clonotype showed up just a few times. The chain recombines TRBV7-8 with TRBJ1-4; weak D call: TRBD1 (5 bases). The CDR3 extends over 16 amino acids. The ends were cut back, 2 bases at V and 8 bases at J, with 18 bases in the middle. Germline CDR1 and CDR2: SGHVS and FQNEAQ. CDR3: CASSLLESGQGEKLFF. CDR3 nucleotides: TGTGCCAGCAGCTTATTAGAATCAGGGCAAGGAGAAAAACTGTTTTTT. Full variable domain (missing parts from reference TRBV7-8 and TRBJ1-4): GAGVSQSPRYKVAKRGQDVALRCDPISGHVSLFWYQQALGQGPEFLTYFQNEAQLDKSGLPSDRFFAERPEGSVSTLKIQRTQQEDSAVYLCASSLLESGQGEKLFFGSGTQLSVL.

V and J are TRBV7-2 and TRBJ2-7, with TRBD2 matching 7 bases. The CDR3 totals 15 residues. Germline V gene data show CDR1 as SGHTA and CDR2 as FQGNSA. With V trimmed by 3 bases and J by 2 bases, 7 bases remained unmatched. For the CDR3, the DNA is TGTGCCAGCAGCTTCCCGGGACTAAGAACCTACGAGCAGTACTTC. It encodes CASSFPGLRTYEQYF.

This clonotype was counted at least ten times. This chain joins TRBV10-1 and TRBJ1-5; D uncertain. The V and J ends lost 10 bases and 4 bases respectively, with 20 bases between them. The germline V gene has CDR1 WNHNN and CDR2 SYGVQD (reference sequence). The CDR3 spans 15 residues. CDR3 nucleotide sequence: TGCGCCACCCTAGCTGGCGGGCAAAAGAATCAGCCCCAGCATTTT. Its translation is CATLAGGQKNQPQHF.

This clonotype appeared many times. This chain uses TRBV28 with TRBJ2-1; D gene unclear. Germline CDR1 and CDR2: MDHEN and SYDVKM. V was pared by 4 bases and J by 8 bases, with 9 bases between. The CDR3 runs 12 residues. CDR3 amino acids: CASSSPVHEQFF. DNA of the CDR3: TGTGCCAGCAGTTCCCCCGTGCATGAGCAGTTCTTC.

The chain uses TRBV28 and TRBJ2-5, with 8 bases that match TRBD1. The CDR3 runs to 15 residues. Per the germline V gene, CDR1 is MDHEN and CDR2 is SYDVKM. V shed 5 bases, J shed 1 base, and the junction held 6 bases outside the gene matches. The CDR3 sequence: CASSRPGGSQETQYF. DNA of the CDR3: TGTGCCAGCAGTCGGCCAGGGGGCAGCCAAGAGACCCAGTACTTC.

The chain is built from TRBV2 and TRBJ1-1, with D unclear. Trimming cost V 6 bases and J 1 base, with 9 bases left between them. The CDR3 totals 13 residues. Germline lookup yields CDR1 SNHLY and CDR2 FYNNEI. For the CDR3, the DNA is TGTGCCAGCAGGGTTGATAGGAACACTGAAGCTTTCTTT. Protein sequence: CASRVDRNTEAFF. Filled out from reference TRBV2 and TRBJ1-1, the complete variable domain reads EPEVTQTPSHQVTQMGQEVILRCVPISNHLYFYWYRQILGQKVEFLVSFYNNEISEKSEIFDDQFSVERPDGSNFTLKIRSTKLEDSAMYFCASRVDRNTEAFFGQGTRLTVV.

In its sample, this clonotype was seen many times. V and J are TRBV20-1 and TRBJ1-1; 9 bases match TRBD1. Germline CDR1 is DFQATT and CDR2 is SNEGSKA (reference sequence). The junction had 7 bases not matched to a gene; V was cut back by 1 base and J by 4 bases. This CDR3 is 15 amino acids long. DNA for the CDR3: TGCAGTGCTAGAGTGTCCGGGACAGGGAGCACTGAAGCTTTCTTT. This encodes CSARVSGTGSTEAFF.

There are a few counts of this clonotype. The chain recombines TRBV5-1 with TRBJ2-7; D gene uncertain. Germline V CDR1 and CDR2: SGHRS, YFSETQ. The CDR3 has 14 amino acids. The V end lost 0 bases, the J end lost 5 bases, and 12 bases lay between the germline ends. CDR3 sequence: CASSLGGKVDEQYF. The CDR3 DNA is TGCGCCAGCAGCTTGGGTGGCAAGGTGGACGAGCAGTACTTC.

This clonotype has more than one count but fewer than ten. CDR3 region: CASSQAGSNYGYTF. CDR3 nucleotides: TGTGCCAGCAGCCAAGCCGGGAGTAACTATGGCTACACCTTC. V usage is TRBV3-1 and J usage is TRBJ1-2; D gene ambiguous. Germline lookup yields CDR1 LGHDT and CDR2 YNNKEL (reference sequence). This CDR3 has 14 residues. V was pared by 1 base and J by 1 base, with 7 bases between.

In its sample, this clonotype was seen many times. This chain connects TRBV20-1 to TRBJ1-2; D is undetermined. V lost 0 bases and J lost 2, with 7 bases in between. Germline CDR1 DFQATT, CDR2 SNEGSKA (reference sequence). The CDR3 extends over 13 amino acids. CDR3 DNA sequence: TGCAGTGCTAGAGACAGTGCAAACTATGGCTACACCTTC. It is translated as CSARDSANYGYTF.

This clonotype was counted at least ten times. V is TRBV12-3 or TRBV12-4 and J is TRBJ2-7; D is possibly TRBD1 (6 bases). The CDR3 spans 14 residues. V was cut by 5 bases and J by 4 bases, with 15 bases left in between. The DNA of the CDR3 is TGTGCCAGCAGTCGTACAGGGCGCGTGTACGAGCAGTACTTC. Translated: CASSRTGRVYEQYF.

In this sample, this clonotype turned up many times. The gene calls are TRBV30 and TRBJ1-2; 8 bases map to TRBD1. Germline lookup yields CDR1 GTSNPN and CDR2 SVGIG (reference sequence). CDR3 length: 12 residues. Trimming at V came to 8 bases and at J to 3 bases, leaving 5 bases not matched to a gene. The chain's CDR3 is CAGRGRDYGYTF. In nucleotides, the CDR3 is TGTGCCGGCAGGGGGCGAGACTATGGCTACACCTTC.

This clonotype was observed at least ten times. The J gene is TRBJ2-2, the V gene TRBV6-5, with D possibly called TRBD1 or TRBD2 (6 bases each). The CDR3 has 16 amino acids. Trimming took off 0 bases at V and 5 bases at J, with 13 bases between the two ends. Germline CDR1 and CDR2: MNHEY and SVGAGI. CDR3: CASSYSSGGGTGELFF. The CDR3 bases are TGTGCCAGCAGTTACTCGAGCGGAGGGGGGACCGGGGAGCTGTTTTTT.